The entry below describes one TCR beta chain. This sample is part of a study of blood T cell repertoires in COVID-19. The data were produced by immunoSEQ multiplex PCR, yet TCRdb's version contains in-frame clones alone and is incomplete. The repertoire includes approximately 300,000 clones, 80% to 95% of them detected once, and 6.8% sits in the top ten. Seattle researchers signed up patients amid active infection and tracked them longitudinally. Sequencing was performed on peripheral blood. This receptor was identified in a woman aged 30 to 39 with COVID-19, enrolled during active disease.

CDR3 residues: CSASAGLALNFNEQFF. The CDR3 nucleotides read TGCAGTGCTAGTGCGGGACTAGCGCTAAATTTCAATGAGCAGTTCTTC. The J gene is TRBJ2-1, the V gene TRBV20-1; 10 bases line up with TRBD2. The germline CDR1 and CDR2 sequences are DFQATT and SNEGSKA (reference sequence). With V trimmed by 3 bases and J by 6 bases, 11 bases remained unmatched. This CDR3 comprises 16 residues.